Following are 2 T cell receptor beta chains from one sample sequenced in a study of T cell clones after liver transplantation. Clones were sequenced by immunoSEQ multiplex PCR, and TCRdb holds only the in-frame ones, with some missing. The table lists around 97,000 clones, 80% to 90% of them singletons. Material: CD4+ T cells from blood, obtained around 50 months after liver transplant. These receptor sequences come from a human patient who received a liver transplant. A share of the T cells may be of graft donor origin.

The table lists this clone with a few counts. V usage is TRBV6-5 and J usage is TRBJ2-2, with D unclear. CDR1 is MNHEY, CDR2 SVGAGI, per germline. CDR3 length equals 13 residues. V was cut by 5 bases and J by 5 bases, with 9 bases left in between. CDR3 sequence reads: CASSRESTGELFF. CDR3 nucleotide sequence: TGTGCCAGCAGTAGAGAGTCGACCGGGGAGCTGTTTTTT.

The chain uses TRBV7-8 and TRBJ2-5; D uncertain. Germline assignment: CDR1 SGHVS and CDR2 FQNEAQ. Trimming shortened V by 5 bases and J by 5 bases, and 15 bases separated the two germline ends. This CDR3 has 14 residues. CDR3 region: CASSRGEAEETQYF. The CDR3 DNA follows: TGTGCCAGCAGCCGCGGTGAGGCGGAGGAGACCCAGTACTTC.